The subject of this entry is one TCR beta chain. The antigen is undetermined. The treatment was: oral pan-JAK inhibitor, 5-10 mg twice daily. Obtained from alopecia areata patients were lesional scalp punch biopsies along with peripheral blood. Extracted from the samples, RNA was reverse transcribed into cDNA to serve as the sequencing template. Repertoires were generated with immunoSEQ multiplex PCR, while TCRdb's copy carries only in-frame clones and drops some. The sample includes about 140,000 clones, roughly four fifths of them seen just once. The data belong to a study of CD8+ T cells in alopecia areata. Looking at the study overall: Treated patients were scored for severity by percent of scalp affected.

Study conclusions and caveats: It was lesional scalp, especially alopecia totalis/universalis, that showed higher clonality than normal scalp.

Per germline, CDR1 MGHRA and CDR2 YSYEKL. Trimming at V came to 4 bases and at J to 0 bases, leaving 2 bases not matched to a gene. The CDR3 covers 15 residues. The TCR originated in a human donor with alopecia areata. This sequence joins TRBV4-1 and TRBJ2-1, with TRBD2 matching over 8 bases. The specimen comprised CD8+ T cells sorted from blood, sampled at week 4, from a patient treated with tofacitinib. In DNA, the CDR3 is TGCGCCAGCAGCCCCAGCGGGAGCTCCTACAATGAGCAGTTCTTC. Residues: CASSPSGSSYNEQFF.